Sequencing of this T cell receptor (beta chain) was carried out in a study of cytomegalovirus exposure and HLA in healthy donors. Across the study: The early release's HLA-typed donors yielded approximately 81 million unique TCRs. General study findings and limits: Later analysis demonstrated an association between a missense DCLRE1C variant and TCR beta V- and J-gene trimming. TCR beta sequences numbering 16,951 were associated with HLA alleles at 0.05 false discovery rate in a later analysis. Some public TCRs appeared in many individuals, while most sequences were rare.

The PCR had 60 Vbeta and 13 Jbeta primers. Sequencing used immunoSEQ multiplex PCR; TCRdb keeps in-frame clones, though not all of them. This table has fewer than 70,000 clones, around 83% appearing once. Regarding this clone: The antigen is not known.

The clonotype was recovered from a human donor in good health. The source material was PBMCs.

The CDR3 here is CASSKRGLILTEQYF. DNA for the CDR3: TGTGCCAGCAGTAAAAGGGGTCTAATCCTCACCGAGCAGTACTTC. The chain couples TRBV28 to TRBJ2-7, with a tentative D call TRBD1 (5 bases). V lost 5 bases and J lost 6, with 20 bases in between. The CDR3 length is 15 residues. Germline V gene lookup returns CDR1 MDHEN and CDR2 SYDVKM.